Below, 32 T cell receptor beta chains from the same sample are listed, as sequenced in a study of blood T cell repertoires in COVID-19. TCRdb keeps only in-frame clones here, not all; method: immunoSEQ multiplex PCR. The table includes over 50,000 clones, 80% to 85% detected once. Material: peripheral blood. These TCRs come from a man between 60 and 70 years old with COVID-19, enrolled during active disease.

The chain links TRBV5-1 to TRBJ2-2, with 10 positions matching TRBD1. This CDR3 has 15 residues. Germline V gene sequence: CDR1 SGHRS, CDR2 YFSETQ. Losses at the gene ends were 8 bases for V and 6 bases for J; bases not matched to a gene: 10. In DNA form, the CDR3 reads TGCGCCAGTACCCCGGGACAGGGGACGTCCGGGGAGCTGTTTTTT. Translated, it gives CASTPGQGTSGELFF.

This rearrangement joins TRBV19 to TRBJ2-5, with TRBD2 matching 9 bases. The CDR3 sequence is 13 residues long. The germline gives CDR1 LNHDA, CDR2 SQIVND (reference sequence). V lost 3 bases and J lost 12; bases outside the gene matches: 8. The CDR3 DNA follows: TGTGCCAGTAGTATGAACCCACTAGCGGGCAAGTACTTC. Protein sequence: CASSMNPLAGKYF.

This clone is hyperexpanded. This chain links TRBV5-6 with TRBJ2-7; 14 positions agree with TRBD2. Germline V lookup: CDR1 SGHDT, CDR2 YYEEEE. The CDR3 is 15 amino acids. V was pared by 4 bases and J by 4 bases, with 4 bases of the junction left unmatched. The CDR3 DNA follows: TGTGCCAGCAGCGGGACTAGCGGGGGATTTTACGAGCAGTACTTC. It specifies CASSGTSGGFYEQYF.

V is TRBV24-1 and J is TRBJ2-2; D not certain. The V end lost 5 bases, the J end lost 4 bases, and 7 bases lay between the germline ends. The CDR3 is 13 residues long. The V gene's germline CDR1 is KGHDR and CDR2 SFDVKD. CDR3 loop: CATSALATGELFF. The CDR3 region has the DNA TGTGCCACCAGTGCCCTGGCCACCGGGGAGCTGTTTTTT.

This clone was recorded once. The CDR3 sequence: CASSASGGGGEQFF. In DNA form, the CDR3 reads TGTGCCAGCAGCGCTAGCGGGGGGGGAGGTGAGCAGTTCTTC. The chain joins TRBV3-1 (or the pseudogene TRBV3-2) to TRBJ2-1; 12 bases are shared with TRBD2. Germline CDR1 and CDR2: LGHDT and YNNKEL (reference sequence). The CDR3 spans 14 residues. Trimming at V came to 5 bases and at J to 9 bases, leaving 5 bases not matched to a gene.

V gene TRBV7-3 combines with J gene TRBJ2-3; 8 nucleotides match TRBD1. Germline V gene lookup returns CDR1 SGHTA and CDR2 FQGTGA. The trim removed 4 bases at V and 4 bases at J, leaving 7 bases unmatched. The CDR3 is made up of 15 amino acids. The CDR3 spells CASSSYGQGADTQYF. Written as DNA, the CDR3 is TGTGCCAGCAGCTCGTACGGACAGGGAGCAGATACGCAGTATTTT. Drawing the rest from reference TRBV7-3 and TRBJ2-3, the complete variable domain is GAGVSQTPSNKVTEKGKYVELRCDPISGHTALYWYRQSLGQGPEFLIYFQGTGAADDSGLPNDRFFAVRPEGSVSTLKIQRTERGDSAVYLCASSSYGQGADTQYFGPGTRLTVL.

The chain combines TRBV18 with TRBJ2-2, with no clear D. Between the trimmed V and J ends, which lost 1 base and 5 bases, there was a span of 5 bases. The CDR3 is 13 residues long. The V gene's germline CDR1 is KGHSH and CDR2 LQKENI. CDR3 protein: CASSPRTTGELFF. For the CDR3, the DNA is TGTGCCAGCTCACCACGTACAACCGGGGAGCTGTTTTTT.

The chain is built from TRBV5-4 and TRBJ2-5; perhaps TRBD2 as D (5 bases). V lost 3 bases to trimming and J lost 0 bases, with 9 bases between them. The CDR3 runs 14 residues. In germline, CDR1 is SGHNT, CDR2 YYREEE (reference sequence). CDR3 sequence reads: CASSWRMNQETQYF. CDR3 bases: TGTGCCAGCAGCTGGAGGATGAACCAAGAGACCCAGTACTTC. Supplemented by reference TRBV5-4 and TRBJ2-5, the full variable domain reads ETGVTQSPTHLIKTRGQQVTLRCSSQSGHNTVSWYQQALGQGPQFIFQYYREEENGRGNFPPRFSGLQFPNYSSELNVNALELDDSALYLCASSWRMNQETQYFGPGTRLLVL.

The chain joins TRBV7-3 to TRBJ2-1; 10 nucleotides align to TRBD2. Trimming cost V 2 bases and J 9 bases; bases outside gene matches: 13. CDR1 is SGHTA, CDR2 FQGTGA, per germline. This CDR3 has 17 amino acids. CDR3 loop: CASSLGPTSGKRGEQFF. DNA of the CDR3: TGTGCCAGCAGCTTAGGACCTACTAGCGGGAAGAGGGGTGAGCAGTTCTTC.

This clone came up a few times. The chain uses TRBV3-1 (or the pseudogene TRBV3-2) and TRBJ2-5; D not resolved. V dropped 0 bases and J dropped 2 bases, with 7 bases sitting between them. Germline V CDR1 and CDR2: LGHDT, YNNKEL (reference sequence). The CDR3 loop spans 14 amino acids. The CDR3 DNA is TGTGCCAGCAGCCAAGATACGACACAAGAGACCCAGTACTTC. Translated: CASSQDTTQETQYF.

J is TRBJ2-7 and V is TRBV6-2 or TRBV6-3, with D unresolved. The CDR3 loop spans 12 amino acids. Trimming left V 2 bases short and J 7 bases short, with 9 bases between. The V gene's germline CDR1 is MNHEY and CDR2 SVGEGT. CDR3: CASSYVVREQYF. The DNA of the CDR3 is TGTGCCAGCAGTTACGTGGTGCGGGAGCAGTACTTC.

V usage is TRBV6-5 and J usage is TRBJ1-4; TRBD1 agrees at 8 bases. The CDR3 covers 14 residues. The germline CDR1 and CDR2 sequences are MNHEY and SVGAGI. Trimming cost V 2 bases and J 5 bases; bases outside gene matches: 1. CDR3 region: CASSYRTGNEKLFF. The CDR3 DNA is TGTGCCAGCAGTTACCGGACAGGGAATGAAAAACTGTTTTTT.

The CDR3 protein is CASSYSMGRGFQETQYF. The CDR3 DNA sequence: TGTGCCAGCAGTTACTCGATGGGGAGGGGTTTCCAAGAGACCCAGTACTTC. V usage is TRBV6-2 or TRBV6-3 and J usage is TRBJ2-5; 7 nucleotides agree with TRBD2. The V and J ends lost 0 bases and 1 base, in that order; junction bases with no gene match: 8. CDR1 and CDR2 from the germline V gene are MNHEY and SVGEGT. The CDR3 sequence is 17 residues long.

The CDR3 nucleotides read TGTGCCAGCAGCCCCTATGAGGAAGATACGCAGTATTTT. The encoded protein is CASSPYEEDTQYF. V gene TRBV5-4 combines with J gene TRBJ2-3; D gene unclear. CDR1 is SGHNT and CDR2 is YYREEE in the germline V gene (reference sequence). Between the trimmed V and J ends, which lost 4 bases and 5 bases, there was a span of 11 bases. CDR3 length: 13 residues.

The rearrangement uses TRBV29-1 and TRBJ1-2; 10 bases match TRBD1. Germline loops: CDR1 SQVTM, CDR2 ANQGSEA. CDR3 length equals 16 residues. V dropped 6 bases and J dropped 6; count of bases not matched to a gene: 16. CDR3 region: CSVGIGGTGVIHGYTF. The CDR3 bases are TGCAGCGTGGGGATCGGAGGGACAGGGGTTATTCATGGCTACACCTTC.

This clone has only one observation. The genes are TRBV27 and TRBJ1-2, with a possible D match to TRBD1 (6 bases). Germline loops: CDR1 MNHEY, CDR2 SMNVEV (reference sequence). The CDR3 has 13 amino acids. The V end lost 5 bases, the J end lost 7 bases, and 14 bases lay between the germline ends. CDR3 coding DNA: TGTGCCAGCAGTCCTAACTCAGGGGCTGGCTACACCTTC. Protein sequence: CASSPNSGAGYTF.

Only one count was recorded for this clone. The rearrangement uses TRBV30 and TRBJ2-7; 10 bases line up with TRBD2. CDR1 and CDR2 (germline): GTSNPN, SVGIG (reference sequence). CDR3 length equals 15 residues. The J segment lost 7 bases and the V segment lost 0 bases, leaving 9 bases of the junction unmatched. The CDR3 region is CAWSVGLAGVREQYF. CDR3 sequence (DNA): TGTGCCTGGAGTGTAGGTCTAGCGGGAGTTCGGGAGCAGTACTTC.

The chain joins TRBV5-1 to TRBJ1-2, with TRBD1 as a possible D gene (6 bases). Looked up from germline, CDR1 is SGHRS and CDR2 is YFSETQ. The CDR3 sequence is 13 residues long. V was trimmed by 2 bases and J by 4 bases, leaving 9 bases between them. The CDR3 bases are TGCGCCAGCAGCTTAGGACAGCCCTATGGCTACACCTTC. This sequence encodes CASSLGQPYGYTF.

This clone was counted a few times. The chain recombines TRBV25-1 with TRBJ1-2, with D hard to call. Trimming stripped 4 bases from V and 4 bases from J, with 4 bases between. The germline V gene has CDR1 MGHDK and CDR2 SYGVNS. CDR3 length: 11 amino acids. The CDR3 DNA is TGTGCCAGCAGTGCTATCTATGGCTACACCTTC. As protein: CASSAIYGYTF.

V usage is TRBV3-1 (or the pseudogene TRBV3-2) and J usage is TRBJ2-3; possible D gene TRBD2, 6 bases. The CDR3 extends over 16 amino acids. CDR1 and CDR2 from the germline V gene are LGHDT and YNNKEL (reference sequence). V was clipped by 2 bases and J by 1 base, with 13 bases between them. The DNA for the CDR3 is TGTGCCAGCAGCCAAAGTAGAGGAGGGGGCACAGATACGCAGTATTTT. It specifies CASSQSRGGGTDTQYF.

V usage is TRBV4-1 and J usage is TRBJ2-1; possibly TRBD2 for D (6 bases). The germline V and J ends were trimmed by 0 bases and 5 bases, with 8 bases remaining between them. CDR3 length equals 14 residues. Germline V gene data show CDR1 as MGHRA and CDR2 as YSYEKL. In DNA form, the CDR3 reads TGCGCCAGCAGCCAAGATTGGGGGGACAATGAGCAGTTCTTC. Its translation is CASSQDWGDNEQFF.

In this sample, this clone turned up once. DNA of the CDR3: TGCAGCGTTCAAGGGGGACAGGGTGTGAATGAGCAGTTCTTC. Its translation: CSVQGGQGVNEQFF. The chain joins TRBV29-1 to TRBJ2-1, with 9 positions matching TRBD1. Germline assignment: CDR1 SQVTM and CDR2 ANQGSEA. The CDR3 extends over 14 amino acids. J was trimmed by 7 bases and V by 5 bases; bases with no gene match: 9.

V usage is TRBV10-3 and J usage is TRBJ1-4, with D unclear. The V and J ends lost 5 bases and 8 bases respectively, with 9 bases between them. This CDR3 is 12 amino acids long. Germline lookup yields CDR1 ENHRY and CDR2 SYGVKD. The CDR3: CAISPGNEKLFF. The CDR3, as DNA: TGTGCCATCAGTCCCGGGAACGAAAAACTGTTTTTT.

CDR3 protein: CARTIRQGANQPQHF. The CDR3 bases are TGTGCCAGGACCATAAGACAGGGGGCTAATCAGCCCCAGCATTTT. The chain combines TRBV11-3 with TRBJ1-5, with 10 nucleotides matching TRBD1. J gave up 4 bases and V 9 bases, and 9 bases lay outside the gene matches. The germline V gene encodes CDR1 SGHNT and CDR2 YENEEA. The CDR3 is 15 residues long.

The genes are TRBV5-6 and TRBJ1-6; possibly TRBD1 for D (5 bases). Trimming removed 2 bases at V and 11 bases at J, with 8 bases between. This CDR3 spans 12 amino acids. Germline-derived CDR1 and CDR2 are SGHDT and YYEEEE. For the CDR3, the DNA is TGTGCCAGCAGCTTCAGGGAAACACCCCTCCACTTT. It codes for CASSFRETPLHF.

The genes are TRBV29-1 and TRBJ1-1; D is perhaps TRBD1 (5 bases). Trimming removed 6 bases from V and 0 bases from J, with 23 bases in between. CDR1 is SQVTM and CDR2 is ANQGSEA in the germline V gene. This CDR3 has 17 residues. CDR3 sequence: CSVAGETGRSMNTEAFF. The DNA for the CDR3 is TGCAGCGTGGCGGGGGAGACGGGACGGTCGATGAACACTGAAGCTTTCTTT. Using reference TRBV29-1 and TRBJ1-1 for the parts outside the CDR3, the full variable domain is SAVISQKPSRDICQRGTSLTIQCQVDSQVTMMFWYRQQPGQSLTLIATANQGSEATYESGFVIDKFPISRPNLTFSTLTVSNMSPEDSSIYLCSVAGETGRSMNTEAFFGQGTRLTVV.

The chain joins TRBV6-5 to TRBJ2-7; D perhaps matches TRBD1 (6 bases). The CDR3 runs to 15 residues. Trimming cost V 7 bases and J 4 bases, with 20 bases left between them. Looked up from germline, CDR1 is MNHEY and CDR2 is SVGAGI. The CDR3 sequence: CASTSLTGYFYEQYF. The CDR3 DNA sequence: TGTGCCAGCACCTCTCTGACAGGCTACTTTTACGAGCAGTACTTC.

A remark on this clone: It is unclear where the CDR3 begins or ends on the DNA, so no DNA is shown, and the CDR3 is as TCRdb lists it. V gene TRBV12-2 combines with J gene TRBJ2-2; the D segment call TRBD2 is taken from the table without a DNA check. TRBV12-2 counts as a pseudogene. With termini counted, the CDR3 has 16 amino acids. The CDR3 reads CASRLVARGNTGELFF.

With regard to this clone: The sample has other DNA sequences that encode this CDR3 too. J is TRBJ2-5 and V is TRBV10-2; 7 nucleotides align to TRBD1. The ends lost 6 bases at V and 4 bases at J; junction bases unmatched: 5. The CDR3 sequence is 13 residues long. Germline-derived CDR1 and CDR2 are WSHSY and SAAADI. CDR3 region: CASRRGRGETQYF. The CDR3 region has the DNA TGCGCCAGCAGGAGGGGGCGCGGAGAGACCCAGTACTTC.

J is TRBJ1-1 and V is TRBV9, with D maybe TRBD1 (6 bases). V was trimmed by 3 bases and J by 1 base, leaving 10 bases between them. From germline, CDR1 is SGDLS and CDR2 YYNGEE. The CDR3 length is 14 residues. The CDR3 reads CASSATGPNTEAFF. In nucleotides, the CDR3 is TGTGCCAGCAGCGCAACAGGGCCGAACACTGAAGCTTTCTTT. Looking up the rest from reference TRBV9 and TRBJ1-1 gives the full variable domain: DSGVTQTPKHLITATGQRVTLRCSPRSGDLSVYWYQQSLDQGLQFLIQYYNGEERAKGNILERFSAQQFPDLHSELNLSSLELGDSALYFCASSATGPNTEAFFGQGTRLTVV.

The rearrangement joins TRBV18 to TRBJ2-1; TRBD1 is a possible D gene (6 bases). Trimming removed 2 bases at V and 4 bases at J, with 9 bases between. The CDR3 sequence is 14 residues long. Germline CDR1 and CDR2: KGHSH and LQKENI. This chain's CDR3 is CASSPGGQYNEQFF. CDR3 in DNA: TGTGCCAGCTCACCAGGGGGCCAATACAATGAGCAGTTCTTC.

J is TRBJ2-1 and V is TRBV19; tentatively, D is TRBD1 (6 bases). The ends were cut back, 4 bases at V and 8 bases at J, with 15 bases in the middle. From germline, CDR1 is LNHDA and CDR2 SQIVND (reference sequence). This CDR3 is 14 amino acids long. This CDR3 is CASSTFGTIYEQFF. The CDR3, as DNA: TGTGCCAGTAGTACCTTCGGGACAATCTATGAGCAGTTCTTC. Looking up the rest from reference TRBV19 and TRBJ2-1 gives the full variable domain: DGGITQSPKYLFRKEGQNVTLSCEQNLNHDAMYWYRQDPGQGLRLIYYSQIVNDFQKGDIAEGYSVSREKKESFPLTVTSAQKNPTAFYLCASSTFGTIYEQFFGPGTRLTVL.